This entry describes one T cell receptor beta chain. Its antigen remains unknown. The PCR was carried out with 60 Vbeta primers and 13 Jbeta primers. The protocol was immunoSEQ multiplex PCR, while the TCRdb copy is restricted to in-frame clones and leaves out a portion. In the table there are 110,000 to 150,000 clones, about four fifths of which are singletons. Germline assignment: CDR1 SEHNR and CDR2 FQNEAQ (reference sequence). V dropped 5 bases and J dropped 3; count of bases not matched to a gene: 3. The CDR3 covers 13 residues. The sample belongs to a study of cytomegalovirus exposure and HLA in healthy donors. For the study at large: Of several hundred genotyped donors, about 81% grouped in the Caucasian-associated ancestry cluster. Regarding the study as a whole: Analyzed later, association rates of TCRs varied across HLA loci, with DRB1 most and HLA-C fewest. In an earlier analysis, productive rearrangement rates for most beta V segments clustered near 90% or 30%.

Nominally healthy donors provided the samples, though records likely missed some immune exposures. The source is a man between 18 and 35 years old in good health and CMV-seropositive. The V gene is TRBV7-9, the J gene TRBJ1-2, with 7 bases fitting TRBD1. The material sequenced was PBMCs. The CDR3 DNA sequence: TGTGCCAGCAGCGAGGGGGCTGACTATGGCTACACCTTC. It translates to CASSEGADYGYTF.